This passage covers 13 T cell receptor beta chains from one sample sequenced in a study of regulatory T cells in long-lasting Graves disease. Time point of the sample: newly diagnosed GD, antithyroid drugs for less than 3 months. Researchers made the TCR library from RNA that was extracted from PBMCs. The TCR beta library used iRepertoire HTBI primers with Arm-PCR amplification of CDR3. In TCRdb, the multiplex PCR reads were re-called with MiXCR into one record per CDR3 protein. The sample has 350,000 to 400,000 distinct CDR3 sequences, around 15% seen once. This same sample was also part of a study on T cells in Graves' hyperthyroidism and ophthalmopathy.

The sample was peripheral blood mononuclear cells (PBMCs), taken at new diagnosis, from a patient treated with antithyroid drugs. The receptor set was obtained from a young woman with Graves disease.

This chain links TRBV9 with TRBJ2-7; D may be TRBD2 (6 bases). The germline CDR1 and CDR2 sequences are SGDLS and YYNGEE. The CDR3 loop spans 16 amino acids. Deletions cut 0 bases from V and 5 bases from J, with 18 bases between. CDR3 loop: CASSVAGSAGGDEQYF. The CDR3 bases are TGTGCCAGCAGCGTAGCTGGGTCGGCCGGAGGGGACGAGCAGTACTTC. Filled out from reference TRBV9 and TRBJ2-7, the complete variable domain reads DSGVTQTPKHLITATGQRVTLRCSPRSGDLSVYWYQQSLDQGLQFLIQYYNGEERAKGNILERFSAQQFPDLHSELNLSSLELGDSALYFCASSVAGSAGGDEQYFGPGTRLTVT.

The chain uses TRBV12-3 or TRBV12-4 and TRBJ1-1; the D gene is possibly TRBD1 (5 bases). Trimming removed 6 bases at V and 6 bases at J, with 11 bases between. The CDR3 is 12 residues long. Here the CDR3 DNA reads TGTGCCAGCAGCCATGGGGGGGCTGAAGCTTTCTTT. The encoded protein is CASSHGGAEAFF.

In DNA, the CDR3 is TGTGCCAGCAGCACGCGGGACAGGATGGGCGAGCAGTACTTC. It yields the protein CASSTRDRMGEQYF. The rearrangement uses TRBV7-8 and TRBJ2-7; 8 bases agree with TRBD1. The CDR3 has 14 residues. Germline assignment: CDR1 SGHVS and CDR2 FQNEAQ. V shed 5 bases and J 6 bases; nucleotides not matched to a gene: 9.

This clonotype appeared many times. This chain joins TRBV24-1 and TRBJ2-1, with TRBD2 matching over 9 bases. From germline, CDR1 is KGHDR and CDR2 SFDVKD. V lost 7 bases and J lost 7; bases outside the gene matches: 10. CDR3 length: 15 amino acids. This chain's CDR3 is CATSMTSGAKNEQFF. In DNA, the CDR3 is TGTGCCACCAGCATGACTAGCGGAGCCAAAAATGAGCAGTTCTTC.

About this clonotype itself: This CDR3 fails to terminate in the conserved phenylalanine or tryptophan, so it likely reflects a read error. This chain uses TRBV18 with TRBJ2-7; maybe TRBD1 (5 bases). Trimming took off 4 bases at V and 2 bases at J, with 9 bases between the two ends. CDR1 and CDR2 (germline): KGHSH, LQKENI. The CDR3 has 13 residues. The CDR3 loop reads CASSLQETYEQYL. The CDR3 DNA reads TGTGCCAGCTCACTACAGGAGACCTACGAGCAGTACTTG.

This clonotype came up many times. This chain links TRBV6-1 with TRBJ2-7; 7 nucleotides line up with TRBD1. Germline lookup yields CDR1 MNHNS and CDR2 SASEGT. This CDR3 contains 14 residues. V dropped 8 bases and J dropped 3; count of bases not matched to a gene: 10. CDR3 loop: CASGDNRGFYEQYF. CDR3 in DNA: TGTGCCAGCGGAGATAACAGGGGATTCTACGAGCAGTACTTC.

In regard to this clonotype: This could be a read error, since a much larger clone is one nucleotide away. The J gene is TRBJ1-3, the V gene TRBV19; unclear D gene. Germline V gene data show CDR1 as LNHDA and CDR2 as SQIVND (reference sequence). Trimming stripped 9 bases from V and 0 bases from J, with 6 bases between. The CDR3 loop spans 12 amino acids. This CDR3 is CASTFSGNTIYF. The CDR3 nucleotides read TGTGCCAGCACCTTCTCTGGAAACACCATATATTTT. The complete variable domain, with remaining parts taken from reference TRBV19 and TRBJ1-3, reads DGGITQSPKYLFRKEGQNVTLSCEQNLNHDAMYWYRQDPGQGLRLIYYSQIVNDFQKGDIAEGYSVSREKKESFPLTVTSAQKNPTAFYLCASTFSGNTIYFGEGSWLTVV.

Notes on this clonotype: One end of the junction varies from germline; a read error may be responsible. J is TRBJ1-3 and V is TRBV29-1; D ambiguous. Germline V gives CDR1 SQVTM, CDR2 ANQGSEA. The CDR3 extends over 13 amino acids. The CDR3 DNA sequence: TGCAGCGTTGTTAGAAGCTCTGGAGACACCATATATTTT. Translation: CSVVRSSGDTIYF.

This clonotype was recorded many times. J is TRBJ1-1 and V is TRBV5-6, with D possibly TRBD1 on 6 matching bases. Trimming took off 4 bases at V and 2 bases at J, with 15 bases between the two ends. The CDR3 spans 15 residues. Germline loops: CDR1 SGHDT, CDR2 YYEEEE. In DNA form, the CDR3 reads TGTGCCAGCAGCCCGCCCTCCAGGGGCAACACTGAAGCTTTCTTT. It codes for CASSPPSRGNTEAFF.

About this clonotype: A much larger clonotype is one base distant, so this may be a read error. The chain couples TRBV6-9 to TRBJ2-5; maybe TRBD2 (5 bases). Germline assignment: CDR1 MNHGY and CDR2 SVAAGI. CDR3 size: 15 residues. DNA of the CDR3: TGTGCCGGCAGTTACGGGATCGGGATGGGAGAGACCCAGTACTTC. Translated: CAGSYGIGMGETQYF.

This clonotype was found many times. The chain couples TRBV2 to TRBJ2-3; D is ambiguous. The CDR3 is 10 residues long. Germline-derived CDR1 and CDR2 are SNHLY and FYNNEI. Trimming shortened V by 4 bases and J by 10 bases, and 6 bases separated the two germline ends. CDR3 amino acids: CASSAHPQYF. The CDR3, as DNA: TGTGCCAGCAGTGCTCATCCGCAGTATTTT.

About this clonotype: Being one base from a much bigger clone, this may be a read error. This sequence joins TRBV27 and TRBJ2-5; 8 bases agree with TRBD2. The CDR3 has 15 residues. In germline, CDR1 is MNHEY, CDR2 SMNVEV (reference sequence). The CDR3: CAGSLSSGGGETQYF. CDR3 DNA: TGTGCCGGCAGTTTATCTTCGGGCGGGGGGGAGACCCAGTACTTC.

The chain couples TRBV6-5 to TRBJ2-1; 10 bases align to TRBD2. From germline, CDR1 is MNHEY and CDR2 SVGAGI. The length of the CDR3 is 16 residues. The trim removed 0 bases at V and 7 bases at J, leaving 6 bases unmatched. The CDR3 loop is CASSYSSGSGGNEQFF. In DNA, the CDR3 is TGTGCCAGCAGTTACTCCTCGGGTAGCGGGGGGAATGAGCAGTTCTTC.